The 24 T cell receptor beta chains below all came from one sample that was sequenced in a study of cytomegalovirus exposure and HLA in healthy donors. With 60 Vbeta and 13 Jbeta primers, the PCR was carried out. TCRdb keeps only in-frame clones here, not all; method: immunoSEQ multiplex PCR. The sample includes 60,000 to 75,000 clones. Sequencing was performed on PBMCs. These receptors were obtained from a woman aged 25 to 39 in good health and CMV-seronegative.

The rearrangement links TRBV28 to TRBJ2-7; 8 nucleotides line up with TRBD2. Germline CDR1 MDHEN, CDR2 SYDVKM. V gave up 6 bases and J gave up 6 bases; unmatched junction bases: 13. The CDR3 has 15 residues. The CDR3 bases are TGTGCCAGCAGGGACGGGACTAGTGGGCGCGGCGAGCAGTACTTC. It encodes CASRDGTSGRGEQYF.

Points on this clone: One end of the junction does not line up with germline, which may come from a read error. V and J are TRBV29-1 and TRBJ2-7; possible D gene TRBD2, 6 bases. Germline V gene sequence: CDR1 SQVTM, CDR2 ANQGSEA. The CDR3 is 16 amino acids. Written as DNA, the CDR3 is TGCAGCGGTGAAGCTGGCACTAGCAGTCCGTCCTACGAGCAGTACTTC. It is translated as CSGEAGTSSPSYEQYF.

The V call is TRBV9, the J call TRBJ2-3; TRBD1 matches at 9 bases. The CDR3 is made up of 16 amino acids. The V segment lost 0 bases and the J segment 6 bases; nucleotides outside the gene matches: 8. Germline V gene sequence: CDR1 SGDLS, CDR2 YYNGEE. In DNA form, the CDR3 reads TGTGCCAGCAGCGTAGCCGGGACAGGGAGAAGGGATACGCAGTATTTT. Amino acids: CASSVAGTGRRDTQYF.

The chain employs TRBV14 and TRBJ1-1, with a tentative D call TRBD1 (5 bases). This CDR3 spans 16 amino acids. V was cut by 4 bases and J by 2 bases, with 17 bases left in between. Germline V gene data show CDR1 as SGHDN and CDR2 as FVKESK. The CDR3 DNA follows: TGTGCCAGCAGCCGGTACGTGGGGCAGGGTAACACTGAAGCTTTCTTT. It translates to CASSRYVGQGNTEAFF.

The rearrangement joins TRBV19 to TRBJ1-2; a possible D gene is TRBD1 (5 bases). Deletions cut 6 bases from V and 5 bases from J, with 16 bases between. Germline V gene sequence: CDR1 LNHDA, CDR2 SQIVND (reference sequence). The CDR3 is 14 residues long. CDR3 nucleotides: TGTGCCAGTAGGACCACAGGACGGAAGTATGGCTACACCTTC. Its translation is CASRTTGRKYGYTF.

The V and J genes are TRBV15 and TRBJ2-2; the D gene is possibly TRBD1 (8 bases). Germline CDR1 is LNHNV and CDR2 is YYDKDF (reference sequence). The CDR3 is made up of 16 amino acids. With 2 bases removed from V and 5 bases from J, the gap between germline ends came to 15 bases. The CDR3 DNA is TGTGCCACCAGCAGACCCACAGGGGGGGGAACCGGGGAGCTGTTTTTT. Its translation is CATSRPTGGGTGELFF.

CDR3 sequence reads: CADRVPSNYGYTF. The CDR3 nucleotides read TGTGCTGACAGGGTCCCCTCGAACTATGGCTACACCTTC. The V call is TRBV30, the J call TRBJ1-2; 7 positions agree with TRBD1. Germline CDR1 and CDR2: GTSNPN and SVGIG (reference sequence). The CDR3 contains 13 residues.

J is TRBJ1-5 and V is TRBV7-3, with unresolved D. V was trimmed by 1 base and J by 4 bases, leaving 5 bases between them. CDR3 length equals 13 residues. Germline CDR1 and CDR2: SGHTA and FQGTGA. CDR3: CASSLNSNQPQHF. The DNA for the CDR3 is TGTGCCAGCAGCTTAAACTCAAATCAGCCCCAGCATTTT. The full variable domain, its missing parts supplied by reference TRBV7-3 and TRBJ1-5, is GAGVSQTPSNKVTEKGKYVELRCDPISGHTALYWYRQSLGQGPEFLIYFQGTGAADDSGLPNDRFFAVRPEGSVSTLKIQRTERGDSAVYLCASSLNSNQPQHFGDGTRLSIL.

The chain links TRBV6-5 to TRBJ2-1, with TRBD2 matching over 10 bases. V dropped 6 bases and J dropped 1; count of bases not matched to a gene: 0. The germline V gene encodes CDR1 MNHEY and CDR2 SVGAGI. This CDR3 has 14 residues. CDR3 region: CASRGLASYNEQFF. The CDR3 DNA is TGTGCCAGCAGGGGACTAGCGTCCTACAATGAGCAGTTCTTC.

In nucleotides, the CDR3 is TGTGCCAGCAGCCAACCAGATGTGGCTAGCGGGAGAAACACCGGGGAGCTGTTTTTT. It translates to CASSQPDVASGRNTGELFF. The chain employs TRBV4-2 and TRBJ2-2; 10 nucleotides agree with TRBD2. The trim removed 2 bases at V and 2 bases at J, leaving 11 bases unmatched. The germline V gene encodes CDR1 LGHNA and CDR2 YNFKEQ. The CDR3 loop spans 19 amino acids.

V usage is TRBV7-6 and J usage is TRBJ1-2, with D unresolved. The CDR3 has 16 residues. CDR1 SGHVS and CDR2 FNYEAQ come from the germline V gene. The V end was cut by 5 bases, the J end by 3 bases, with 19 bases between. The CDR3 nucleotides are TGTGCCAGCAGCCTTTCGGCCACCTTAGAGGACTATGGCTACACCTTC. Protein product: CASSLSATLEDYGYTF.

The chain links TRBV9 to TRBJ2-2; D perhaps matches TRBD1 (5 bases). Germline CDR1 SGDLS, CDR2 YYNGEE. This CDR3 region has 16 residues. Trimming removed 0 bases from V and 0 bases from J, with 9 bases in between. The CDR3 reads CASSVGPGTNTGELFF. The CDR3 DNA is TGTGCCAGCAGCGTAGGCCCAGGGACGAACACCGGGGAGCTGTTTTTT.

The chain uses TRBV6-6 and TRBJ2-7, with 8 bases identical to TRBD2. The J segment lost 2 bases and the V segment lost 4 bases, leaving 7 bases of the junction unmatched. Per germline, CDR1 MNHNY and CDR2 SVGAGI (reference sequence). The CDR3 spans 15 residues. CDR3 residues: CASSWAGGQTYEQYF. The CDR3, as DNA: TGTGCCAGCAGTTGGGCGGGGGGCCAAACCTACGAGCAGTACTTC.

The CDR3 loop reads CASSLNRDYGYTF. CDR3 nucleotides: TGTGCCAGCAGCTTAAACAGGGACTATGGCTACACCTTC. The rearrangement links TRBV7-3 to TRBJ1-2, with a possible D match to TRBD1 (6 bases). CDR1 is SGHTA, CDR2 FQGTGA, per germline. The length of the CDR3 is 13 residues. V was shortened by 1 base and J by 3 bases, with 6 bases between the two germline ends. Full variable domain (missing parts from reference TRBV7-3 and TRBJ1-2): GAGVSQTPSNKVTEKGKYVELRCDPISGHTALYWYRQSLGQGPEFLIYFQGTGAADDSGLPNDRFFAVRPEGSVSTLKIQRTERGDSAVYLCASSLNRDYGYTFGSGTRLTVV.

The V and J genes are TRBV5-5 and TRBJ2-7; no clear D. The germline gives CDR1 SGHKS, CDR2 YYEKEE (reference sequence). CDR3 length: 15 residues. With 1 base removed from V and 3 bases from J, the gap between germline ends came to 14 bases. Here the CDR3 reads CASSLSPRTLYEQYF. CDR3 bases: TGTGCCAGCAGCTTGTCTCCTAGAACCCTCTACGAGCAGTACTTC.

The chain couples TRBV2 to TRBJ1-1, with D uncertain. V dropped 2 bases and J dropped 0 bases, with 7 bases sitting between them. The V gene's germline CDR1 is SNHLY and CDR2 FYNNEI. The CDR3 has 14 amino acids. CDR3 residues: CASSEQGVNTEAFF. The CDR3 DNA follows: TGTGCCAGCAGTGAACAAGGAGTGAACACTGAAGCTTTCTTT.

The chain links TRBV6-5 to TRBJ2-7, with TRBD2 identical over 7 bases. CDR3 length equals 16 residues. Trimming at V came to 2 bases and at J to 6 bases, leaving 13 bases not matched to a gene. The germline gives CDR1 MNHEY, CDR2 SVGAGI. In nucleotides, the CDR3 is TGTGCCAGCAGTTACCAGGGTGAGCGGGGAGGGCTCGAGCAGTACTTC. Translated, it gives CASSYQGERGGLEQYF.

This chain uses TRBV19 with TRBJ2-3, with a tentative D call TRBD1 (5 bases). Germline V lookup: CDR1 LNHDA, CDR2 SQIVND (reference sequence). V was shortened by 8 bases and J by 4 bases, with 10 bases between the two germline ends. The CDR3 consists of 12 residues. The DNA for the CDR3 is TGTGCCAGTGCAGGGTCCGCAGATACGCAGTATTTT. Protein product: CASAGSADTQYF. The entire variable domain, with the rest obtained from reference TRBV19 and TRBJ2-3, is as follows: DGGITQSPKYLFRKEGQNVTLSCEQNLNHDAMYWYRQDPGQGLRLIYYSQIVNDFQKGDIAEGYSVSREKKESFPLTVTSAQKNPTAFYLCASAGSADTQYFGPGTRLTVL.

The V and J genes are TRBV27 and TRBJ1-2, with 7 positions matching TRBD1. V lost 1 base to trimming and J lost 6 bases; unmatched junction nucleotides: 8. Germline V gives CDR1 MNHEY, CDR2 SMNVEV (reference sequence). The CDR3 sequence is 15 residues long. The CDR3 here is CASSLYADREHGYTF. CDR3 nucleotides: TGTGCCAGCAGTTTATACGCCGACAGGGAGCATGGCTACACCTTC.

This chain links TRBV9 with TRBJ1-4, with TRBD1 matching 8 bases. V dropped 3 bases and J dropped 5; count of bases not matched to a gene: 6. The CDR3 contains 15 residues. The germline CDR1 and CDR2 sequences are SGDLS and YYNGEE. DNA for the CDR3: TGTGCCAGCAGCGGGAGGACAGGGCCAAATGAAAAACTGTTTTTT. Amino acids: CASSGRTGPNEKLFF.

The chain couples TRBV7-9 to TRBJ2-7; 7 bases are a match to TRBD2. The CDR3 has 16 amino acids. V dropped 5 bases and J dropped 2; count of bases not matched to a gene: 12. Germline CDR1 is SEHNR and CDR2 is FQNEAQ (reference sequence). CDR3 bases: TGTGCCAGCAGCCCCATGTGGGGGGGGTTCACCTACGAGCAGTACTTC. The encoded protein is CASSPMWGGFTYEQYF.

V usage is TRBV13 and J usage is TRBJ2-3, with D unclear. This CDR3 spans 13 amino acids. Germline loops: CDR1 PRHDT, CDR2 FYEKMQ (reference sequence). V was trimmed by 4 bases and J by 3 bases, leaving 8 bases between them. In DNA form, the CDR3 reads TGTGCCAGCAGCTATAGCTGGACAGATACGCAGTATTTT. The encoded protein is CASSYSWTDTQYF.

This chain links TRBV18 with TRBJ2-7, with 7 bases fitting TRBD2. In germline, CDR1 is KGHSH, CDR2 LQKENI. The CDR3 has 13 amino acids. The ends lost 6 bases at V and 2 bases at J; junction bases unmatched: 4. CDR3 loop: CASSLREAYEQYF. DNA of the CDR3: TGTGCCAGCTCTTTACGGGAGGCCTACGAGCAGTACTTC.

This chain joins TRBV29-1 and TRBJ1-5; the D is unclear. Trimming pared 5 bases from V and 1 base from J, leaving 9 bases between. CDR1 and CDR2 (germline): SQVTM, ANQGSEA. There are 13 residues in the CDR3. The DNA for the CDR3 is TGCAGCGTTCGGGAAACGAGCAATCAGCCCCAGCATTTT. Translation: CSVRETSNQPQHF.